These 22 T cell receptor beta chains originate from one sample sequenced in a study of blood T cell repertoires in COVID-19. Sequencing used immunoSEQ multiplex PCR; TCRdb keeps in-frame clones, though not all of them. The sample records 180,000 or so clones, approximately 83% being singletons. The source material was peripheral blood. All receptors come from a man aged 55 to 70 with acute or convalescent COVID-19.

This clone has just one count. V and J are TRBV11-3 and TRBJ2-1; TRBD2 matches at 7 bases. The V segment lost 4 bases and the J segment 1 base; nucleotides outside the gene matches: 4. Germline lookup yields CDR1 SGHNT and CDR2 YENEEA. The CDR3 sequence is 15 residues long. The CDR3 loop is CASSWGGSSYNEQFF. The CDR3 nucleotides read TGTGCCAGCAGCTGGGGCGGGAGTTCCTACAATGAGCAGTTCTTC. Using reference TRBV11-3 and TRBJ2-1 for the parts outside the CDR3, the full variable domain is EAGVVQSPRYKIIEKKQPVAFWCNPISGHNTLYWYLQNLGQGPELLIRYENEEAVDDSQLPKDRFSAERLKGVDSTLKIQPAELGDSAVYLCASSWGGSSYNEQFFGPGTRLTVL.

The chain uses TRBV4-2 and TRBJ2-3, with 8 positions matching TRBD2. The CDR3 has 20 amino acids. With V trimmed by 0 bases and J by 0 bases, 14 bases remained unmatched. Germline values: CDR1 LGHNA, CDR2 YNFKEQ. The CDR3 DNA follows: TGTGCCAGCAGCCAAGAGAGCAGGCTAGCGGGCCCCCTAAGCACAGATACGCAGTATTTT. Translating gives CASSQESRLAGPLSTDTQYF.

J is TRBJ1-1 and V is TRBV2; D perhaps matches TRBD1 (6 bases). The CDR3 spans 13 residues. Germline CDR1 reads SNHLY; CDR2 reads FYNNEI. Trimming stripped 6 bases from V and 1 base from J, with 9 bases between. CDR3 in amino acids: CASRSTGNTEAFF. DNA of the CDR3: TGTGCCAGCAGGTCGACAGGGAACACTGAAGCTTTCTTT.

The chain joins TRBV28 to TRBJ2-7; TRBD2 aligns across 7 bases. V lost 6 bases to trimming and J lost 0 bases; unmatched junction nucleotides: 5. The CDR3 consists of 14 residues. CDR1 is MDHEN and CDR2 is SYDVKM in the germline V gene. The CDR3 reads CASRLAGYSYEQYF. In nucleotides, the CDR3 is TGTGCCAGCAGGTTAGCGGGTTACTCCTACGAGCAGTACTTC.

The V call is TRBV5-5, the J call TRBJ2-2; maybe TRBD2 (5 bases). This CDR3 spans 14 amino acids. CDR1 SGHKS and CDR2 YYEKEE come from the germline V gene (reference sequence). V lost 1 base, J lost 7 bases, and 11 bases lay in between. In DNA form, the CDR3 reads TGTGCCAGCAGCTTGCAGAGGGCTAGCGGGGAGCTGTTTTTT. It translates to CASSLQRASGELFF.

This clone was observed a few times. The chain employs TRBV6-4 and TRBJ1-5, with no clear D. Trimming left V 11 bases short and J 0 bases short, with 26 bases between. Germline V gene lookup returns CDR1 MRHNA and CDR2 SNTAGT. This CDR3 spans 18 amino acids. The CDR3 DNA follows: TGTGCCCTCAGGAGGAGGCGGGCTTTGGTCTATAGCAATCAGCCCCAGCATTTT. It is translated as CALRRRRALVYSNQPQHF.

The chain carries TRBV11-2 and TRBJ1-1, with 9 positions matching TRBD1. Germline assignment: CDR1 SGHAT and CDR2 FQNNGV. The trim removed 3 bases at V and 4 bases at J, leaving 9 bases unmatched. The CDR3 loop spans 16 amino acids. The CDR3 DNA reads TGTGCCAGCAGCTTGGCTCCGGGACAGGGAGTCACTGAAGCTTTCTTT. Amino acids: CASSLAPGQGVTEAFF.

This clone was found once. The chain joins TRBV2 to TRBJ1-2; D possibly corresponds to TRBD1 (5 bases). Germline V gives CDR1 SNHLY, CDR2 FYNNEI. CDR3 length: 14 amino acids. V shed 1 base and J shed 2 bases, with 8 bases lying between them. In DNA, the CDR3 is TGTGCCAGCAGTGAAGGGGCAGGGAACTATGGCTACACCTTC. Amino acids: CASSEGAGNYGYTF.

V is TRBV7-9 and J is TRBJ2-1; 8 nucleotides agree with TRBD2. J was trimmed by 1 base and V by 11 bases; bases with no gene match: 16. The CDR3 is 17 amino acids. Germline values: CDR1 SEHNR, CDR2 FQNEAQ (reference sequence). The CDR3 here is CAGGGPKGGRSYNEQFF. The CDR3 nucleotides are TGTGCCGGCGGGGGGCCGAAGGGAGGGCGTTCCTACAATGAGCAGTTCTTC.

The CDR3: CASSVWGGETQYF. As DNA, the CDR3 is TGTGCCAGCAGCGTATGGGGGGGAGAGACCCAGTACTTC. V is TRBV6-4 and J is TRBJ2-5; 7 bases agree with TRBD2. The germline gives CDR1 MRHNA, CDR2 SNTAGT. J was trimmed by 4 bases and V by 6 bases; bases with no gene match: 5. The CDR3 contains 13 residues.

This clone has a single count. The chain carries TRBV9 and TRBJ1-1; D not resolved. V was pared by 1 base and J by 1 base, with 11 bases between. Per germline, CDR1 SGDLS and CDR2 YYNGEE. The CDR3 has 15 residues. CDR3 coding DNA: TGTGCCAGCAGCGTAATCTCTCAGGCGAACACTGAAGCTTTCTTT. It codes for CASSVISQANTEAFF.

This clone showed up just once. The chain uses TRBV6-1 and TRBJ2-2; 14 positions agree with TRBD2. The V segment lost 4 bases and the J segment 2 bases; nucleotides outside the gene matches: 6. Germline CDR1 MNHNS, CDR2 SASEGT. The CDR3 has 18 amino acids. The CDR3 DNA sequence: TGTGCCAGCAGTGGTCGACTAGCGGGAGGGGGAAACACCGGGGAGCTGTTTTTT. Translating it yields CASSGRLAGGGNTGELFF.

The chain links TRBV4-2 to TRBJ2-3; perhaps TRBD1 as D (5 bases). Trimming stripped 0 bases from V and 11 bases from J, with 15 bases between. The CDR3 is 14 amino acids. Germline V lookup: CDR1 LGHNA, CDR2 YNFKEQ. CDR3 DNA: TGTGCCAGCAGCCAAGATAGGGGCCAGAGAAGGCAGTATTTT. It specifies CASSQDRGQRRQYF.

Remarks on this clone: Other DNA sequences in this specimen translate into the identical CDR3. This sequence joins TRBV7-3 and TRBJ2-1; weak D call: TRBD2 (5 bases). Between the trimmed V and J ends, which lost 5 bases and 2 bases, there was a span of 7 bases. The CDR3 loop spans 13 amino acids. Germline V CDR1 and CDR2: SGHTA, FQGTGA. The DNA for the CDR3 is TGTGCCAGCAGCCCGGGGACCTACAATGAGCAGTTCTTC. Translation: CASSPGTYNEQFF.

The chain has TRBV29-1 and TRBJ2-3; 7 nucleotides align to TRBD2. Germline assignment: CDR1 SQVTM and CDR2 ANQGSEA. This CDR3 comprises 15 residues. V shed 3 bases, J shed 3 bases, and the junction held 9 bases outside the gene matches. In DNA form, the CDR3 reads TGCAGCGTTGACGGTACAGCGGGAAGGACAGATACGCAGTATTTT. This sequence encodes CSVDGTAGRTDTQYF.

The chain carries TRBV3-1 (or the pseudogene TRBV3-2) and TRBJ2-7, with TRBD2 matching 10 bases. This CDR3 contains 16 residues. Per the germline V gene, CDR1 is LGHDT and CDR2 is YNNKEL (reference sequence). V shed 0 bases, J shed 9 bases, and the junction held 11 bases outside the gene matches. This CDR3 reads CASSQDLTSGAVGQYF. Here the CDR3 DNA reads TGTGCCAGCAGCCAAGATCTTACTAGCGGGGCAGTCGGGCAGTACTTC.

This chain uses TRBV3-1 (or the pseudogene TRBV3-2) with TRBJ1-5, with 7 nucleotides matching TRBD1. Germline V gene data show CDR1 as LGHDT and CDR2 as YNNKEL (reference sequence). This CDR3 has 15 amino acids. The trim removed 5 bases at V and 1 base at J, leaving 5 bases unmatched. The CDR3 bases are TGTGCCAGCAGCAGGGGGCTCGGAAGCAATCAGCCCCAGCATTTT. This sequence encodes CASSRGLGSNQPQHF.

The J gene is TRBJ2-7, the V gene TRBV20-1; 8 bases align to TRBD1. CDR3 length: 10 amino acids. Germline trimming cut 5 bases from V and 7 bases from J; bases unmatched to any gene: 1. Per the germline V gene, CDR1 is DFQATT and CDR2 is SNEGSKA (reference sequence). Here the CDR3 DNA reads TGCAGTGCTGACAGGGGTGAGCAGTACTTC. Translation gives CSADRGEQYF.

The chain couples TRBV10-3 to TRBJ2-1; 11 bases are a match to TRBD2. The germline CDR1 and CDR2 sequences are ENHRY and SYGVKD. Trimming removed 5 bases from V and 5 bases from J; junction bases left unmatched: 8. This CDR3 has 16 amino acids. This chain's CDR3 is CAISTSGRKGDNEQFF. The CDR3 nucleotides read TGTGCCATCAGTACTAGCGGGAGAAAGGGCGACAATGAGCAGTTCTTC.

CDR3: CASTKREGRNEQFF. The CDR3 coding sequence is TGTGCCAGCACTAAGCGGGAGGGCCGCAATGAGCAGTTCTTC. The chain has TRBV28 and TRBJ2-1; 10 nucleotides agree with TRBD2. This CDR3 spans 14 amino acids. V shed 7 bases and J 6 bases; nucleotides not matched to a gene: 6. Germline V gene lookup returns CDR1 MDHEN and CDR2 SYDVKM.

V is TRBV3-1 (or the pseudogene TRBV3-2) and J is TRBJ2-5; 13 bases are a match to TRBD2. The V gene's germline CDR1 is LGHDT and CDR2 YNNKEL (reference sequence). The CDR3 is 16 residues long. With V trimmed by 5 bases and J by 5 bases, 8 bases remained unmatched. The CDR3 DNA is TGTGCCAGCAGCTCTCGGACTAGCGGGAGCGGGGAGACCCAGTACTTC. Translation gives CASSSRTSGSGETQYF.

This clone was counted many times. CDR3 residues: CASTPGQFQETQYF. CDR3 bases: TGTGCCAGCACCCCGGGACAGTTCCAAGAGACCCAGTACTTC. The J gene is TRBJ2-5, the V gene TRBV11-2; 7 bases are a match to TRBD1. The length of the CDR3 is 14 residues. Germline V gene lookup returns CDR1 SGHAT and CDR2 FQNNGV. Trimming removed 7 bases from V and 1 base from J; junction bases left unmatched: 6.